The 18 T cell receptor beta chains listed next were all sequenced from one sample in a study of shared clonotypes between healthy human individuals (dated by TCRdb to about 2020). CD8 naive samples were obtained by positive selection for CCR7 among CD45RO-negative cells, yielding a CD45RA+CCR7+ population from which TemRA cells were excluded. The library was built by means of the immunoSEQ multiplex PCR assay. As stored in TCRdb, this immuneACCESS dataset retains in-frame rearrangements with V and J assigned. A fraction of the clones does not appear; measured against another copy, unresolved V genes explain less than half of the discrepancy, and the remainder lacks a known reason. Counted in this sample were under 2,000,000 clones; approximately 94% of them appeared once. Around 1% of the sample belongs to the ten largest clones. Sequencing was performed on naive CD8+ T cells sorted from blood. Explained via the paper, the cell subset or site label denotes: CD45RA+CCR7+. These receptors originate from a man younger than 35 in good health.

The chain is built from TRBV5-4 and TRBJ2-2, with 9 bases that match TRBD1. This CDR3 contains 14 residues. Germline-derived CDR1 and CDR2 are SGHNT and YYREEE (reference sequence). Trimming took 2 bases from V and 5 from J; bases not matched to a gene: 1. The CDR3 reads CASSFDRGTGELFF. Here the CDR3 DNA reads TGTGCCAGCAGCTTCGACAGGGGGACCGGGGAGCTGTTTTTT.

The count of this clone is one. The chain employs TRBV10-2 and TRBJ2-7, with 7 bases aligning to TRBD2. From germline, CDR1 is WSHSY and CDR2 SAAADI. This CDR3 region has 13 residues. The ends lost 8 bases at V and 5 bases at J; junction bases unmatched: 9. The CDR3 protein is CASSTSVIHEQYF. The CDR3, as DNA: TGCGCCAGCTCTACTAGCGTGATCCACGAGCAGTACTTC.

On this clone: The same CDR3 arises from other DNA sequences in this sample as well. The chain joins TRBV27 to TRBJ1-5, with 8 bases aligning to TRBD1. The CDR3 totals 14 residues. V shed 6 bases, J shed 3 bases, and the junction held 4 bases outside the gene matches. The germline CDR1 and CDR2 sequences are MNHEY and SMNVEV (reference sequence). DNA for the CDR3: TGTGCCAGCAGCCGGACAGGGTCCAATCAGCCCCAGCATTTT. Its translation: CASSRTGSNQPQHF.

The CDR3: CASKNSLYGGLGEQYF. For the CDR3, the DNA is TGTGCCAGCAAAAACAGCCTATACGGTGGCCTGGGCGAGCAGTACTTC. The chain links TRBV27 to TRBJ2-7, with D uncertain. This CDR3 is 16 amino acids long. Trimming removed 7 bases from V and 6 bases from J, with 25 bases in between. Per the germline V gene, CDR1 is MNHEY and CDR2 is SMNVEV (reference sequence).

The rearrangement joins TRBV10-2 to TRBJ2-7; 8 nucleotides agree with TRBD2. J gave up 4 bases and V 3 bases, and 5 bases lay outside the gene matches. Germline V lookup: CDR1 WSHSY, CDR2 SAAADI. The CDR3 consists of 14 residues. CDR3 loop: CASSDGGAKYEQYF. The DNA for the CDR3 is TGCGCCAGCAGTGACGGGGGGGCGAAATACGAGCAGTACTTC.

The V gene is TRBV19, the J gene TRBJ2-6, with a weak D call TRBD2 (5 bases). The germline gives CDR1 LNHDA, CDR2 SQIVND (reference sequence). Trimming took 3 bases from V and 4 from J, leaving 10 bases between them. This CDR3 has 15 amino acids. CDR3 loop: CASSMAGEGANVLTF. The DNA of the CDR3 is TGTGCCAGTAGTATGGCCGGGGAAGGGGCCAACGTCCTGACTTTC.

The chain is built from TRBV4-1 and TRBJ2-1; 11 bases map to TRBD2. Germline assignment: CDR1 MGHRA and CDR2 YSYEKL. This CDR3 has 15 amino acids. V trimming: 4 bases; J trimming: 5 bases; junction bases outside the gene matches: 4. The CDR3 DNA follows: TGCGCCAGCAGCCTACTAGCGGGGGCCAACAATGAGCAGTTCTTC. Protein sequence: CASSLLAGANNEQFF.

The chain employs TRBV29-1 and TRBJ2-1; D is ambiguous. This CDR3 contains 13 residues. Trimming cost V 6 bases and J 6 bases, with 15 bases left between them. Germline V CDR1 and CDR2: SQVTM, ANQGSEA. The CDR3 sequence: CSVADLVPNEQFF. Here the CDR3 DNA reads TGCAGCGTCGCCGACTTAGTCCCCAATGAGCAGTTCTTC.

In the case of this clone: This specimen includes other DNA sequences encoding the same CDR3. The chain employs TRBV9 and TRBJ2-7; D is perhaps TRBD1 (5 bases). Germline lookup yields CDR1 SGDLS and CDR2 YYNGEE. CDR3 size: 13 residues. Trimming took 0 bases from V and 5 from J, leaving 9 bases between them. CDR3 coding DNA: TGTGCCAGCAGCGTAGGGGGCAGGGACGAGCAGTACTTC. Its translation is CASSVGGRDEQYF.

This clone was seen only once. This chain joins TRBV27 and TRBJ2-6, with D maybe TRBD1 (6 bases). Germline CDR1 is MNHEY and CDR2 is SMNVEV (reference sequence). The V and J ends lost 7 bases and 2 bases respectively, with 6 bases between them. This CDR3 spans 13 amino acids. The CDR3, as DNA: TGTGCCAGCAAGGGGGCTGGGGCCAACGTCCTGACTTTC. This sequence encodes CASKGAGANVLTF.

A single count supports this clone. CDR3 sequence (DNA): TGTGCCAGCAGCCATAGACAGCGGGACTACGAGCAGTACTTC. Its translation: CASSHRQRDYEQYF. The chain couples TRBV7-2 to TRBJ2-7; 7 nucleotides match TRBD2. This CDR3 region has 14 residues. J gave up 3 bases and V 5 bases, and 7 bases lay outside the gene matches. Germline V lookup: CDR1 SGHTA, CDR2 FQGNSA.

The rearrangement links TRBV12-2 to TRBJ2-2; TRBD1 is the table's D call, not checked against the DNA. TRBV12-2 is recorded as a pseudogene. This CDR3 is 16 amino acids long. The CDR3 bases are TGTGCAAGTCGCTTCCGGAACAGGGGGTTGAATGGGGAGCTGTTTTTT. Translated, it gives CASRFRNRGLNGELFF.

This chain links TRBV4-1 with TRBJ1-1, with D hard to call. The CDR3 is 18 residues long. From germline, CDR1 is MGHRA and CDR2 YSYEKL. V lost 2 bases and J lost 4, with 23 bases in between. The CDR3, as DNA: TGCGCCAGCAGCCAATTCAGAACCCACCGGGAGTTGGTCACTGAAGCTTTCTTT. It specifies CASSQFRTHRELVTEAFF.

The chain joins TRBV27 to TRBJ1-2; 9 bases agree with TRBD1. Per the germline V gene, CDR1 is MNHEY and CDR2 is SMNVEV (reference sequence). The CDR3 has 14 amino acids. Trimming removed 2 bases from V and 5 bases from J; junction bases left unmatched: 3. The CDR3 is CASSLEGTGYGYTF. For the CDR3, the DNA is TGTGCCAGCAGTTTAGAAGGGACAGGGTATGGCTACACCTTC.

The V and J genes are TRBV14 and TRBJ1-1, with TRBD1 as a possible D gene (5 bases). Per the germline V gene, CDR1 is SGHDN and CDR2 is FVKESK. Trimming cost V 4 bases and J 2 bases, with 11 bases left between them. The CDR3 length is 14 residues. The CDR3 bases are TGTGCCAGCAGCCTCCGGGGGACCAACACTGAAGCTTTCTTT. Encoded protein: CASSLRGTNTEAFF. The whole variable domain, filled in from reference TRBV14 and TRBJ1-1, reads EAGVTQFPSHSVIEKGQTVTLRCDPISGHDNLYWYRRVMGKEIKFLLHFVKESKQDESGMPNNRFLAERTGGTYSTLKVQPAELEDSGVYFCASSLRGTNTEAFFGQGTRLTVV.

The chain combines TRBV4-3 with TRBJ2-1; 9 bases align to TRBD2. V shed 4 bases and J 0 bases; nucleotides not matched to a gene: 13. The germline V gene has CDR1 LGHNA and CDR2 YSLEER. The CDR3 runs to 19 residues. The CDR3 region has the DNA TGCGCCAGCAGCCCATGGGCTAGCGGGGAAATATACTCCTACAATGAGCAGTTCTTC. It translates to CASSPWASGEIYSYNEQFF.

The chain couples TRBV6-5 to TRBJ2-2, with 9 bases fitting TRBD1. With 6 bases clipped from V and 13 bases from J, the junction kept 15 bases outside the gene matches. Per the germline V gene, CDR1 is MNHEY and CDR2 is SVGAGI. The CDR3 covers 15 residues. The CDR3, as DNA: TGTGCCAGCAGCCCGTCCGGGACAGGGAGAGGAGTGCTGTTTTTT. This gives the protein CASSPSGTGRGVLFF.

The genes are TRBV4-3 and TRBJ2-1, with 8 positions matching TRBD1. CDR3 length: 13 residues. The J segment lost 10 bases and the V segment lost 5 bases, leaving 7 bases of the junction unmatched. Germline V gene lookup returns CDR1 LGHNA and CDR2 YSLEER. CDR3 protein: CASSWTGFQEQFF. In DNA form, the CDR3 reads TGCGCCAGCAGCTGGACAGGGTTCCAGGAGCAGTTCTTC.